This entry lists 24 T cell receptor beta chains sequenced from one sample in a study of blood T cell repertoires in COVID-19. Generated by immunoSEQ multiplex PCR, the TCRdb table keeps only in-frame clones and is missing some. The sample shows 260,000 or so clones, 85% of them seen only once. The sample consisted of PBMCs or T cells enriched from blood (not recorded which). The receptors were sampled from a woman between 45 and 60 years old who had recovered from COVID-19.

This rearrangement joins TRBV5-8 to TRBJ1-2; possibly TRBD1 for D (5 bases). Looked up from germline, CDR1 is SGHTS and CDR2 is YDEGEE. This CDR3 region has 13 residues. V was cut by 4 bases and J by 2 bases, with 9 bases left in between. The CDR3 DNA is TGTGCCAGCAGCCAACGACAGAACTATGGCTACACCTTC. Its protein is CASSQRQNYGYTF. Combining the CDR3 with reference TRBV5-8 and TRBJ1-2 gives the whole variable domain EAGVTQSPTHLIKTRGQQATLRCSPISGHTSVYWYQQALGLGLQFLLWYDEGEERNRGNFPPRFSGRQFPNYSSELNVNALELEDSALYLCASSQRQNYGYTFGSGTRLTVV.

The CDR3 reads CASSVAPDGRALQPQHF. In DNA, the CDR3 is TGTGCCAGCAGCGTAGCCCCCGACGGCAGGGCCCTTCAGCCCCAGCATTTT. V is TRBV9 and J is TRBJ1-5; TRBD1 might be the D (5 bases). Trimming pared 0 bases from V and 6 bases from J, leaving 19 bases between. The CDR3 covers 17 residues. In germline, CDR1 is SGDLS, CDR2 YYNGEE.

The chain links TRBV19 to TRBJ2-7; D ambiguous. The germline CDR1 and CDR2 sequences are LNHDA and SQIVND (reference sequence). Trimming took off 5 bases at V and 7 bases at J, with 12 bases between the two ends. This CDR3 has 12 amino acids. Here the CDR3 DNA reads TGTGCCAGTAGTCCTCGGCCGGAGGAGCAGTACTTC. This gives the protein CASSPRPEEQYF.

This clone was picked up one time. The chain has TRBV29-1 and TRBJ1-2, with D perhaps TRBD1 (5 bases). Germline CDR1 SQVTM, CDR2 ANQGSEA. V was cut by 5 bases and J by 8 bases, with 6 bases left in between. The CDR3 totals 9 residues. CDR3 sequence: CSVQGGYTF. The CDR3 DNA follows: TGCAGCGTTCAGGGAGGCTACACCTTC.

J is TRBJ2-7 and V is TRBV28; 7 positions match TRBD2. Germline values: CDR1 MDHEN, CDR2 SYDVKM. V was pared by 5 bases and J by 3 bases, with 4 bases of the junction left unmatched. This CDR3 is 13 amino acids long. CDR3 nucleotide sequence: TGTGCCAGCAGTCTCGGGGGGAACTACGAGCAGTACTTC. Translated: CASSLGGNYEQYF.

The count of this clone is one. This chain uses TRBV6-4 with TRBJ2-1; 10 positions agree with TRBD2. CDR1 MRHNA and CDR2 SNTAGT come from the germline V gene. Losses at the gene ends were 6 bases for V and 8 bases for J; bases not matched to a gene: 4. The CDR3 has 13 residues. The CDR3 loop reads CASSGGTSDEQFF. The CDR3 nucleotides are TGTGCCAGCAGCGGGGGGACTAGCGATGAGCAGTTCTTC.

The chain uses TRBV5-1 and TRBJ2-3; TRBD2 aligns across 15 bases. The CDR3 covers 17 residues. Per germline, CDR1 SGHRS and CDR2 YFSETQ. Trimming removed 0 bases from V and 4 bases from J; junction bases left unmatched: 3. The CDR3 loop is CASSLGGLAGGPDTQYF. The CDR3 DNA reads as TGCGCCAGCAGCTTGGGCGGACTAGCGGGGGGGCCAGATACGCAGTATTTT. Filled out from reference TRBV5-1 and TRBJ2-3, the complete variable domain reads KAGVTQTPRYLIKTRGQQVTLSCSPISGHRSVSWYQQTPGQGLQFLFEYFSETQRNKGNFPGRFSGRQFSNSRSEMNVSTLELGDSALYLCASSLGGLAGGPDTQYFGPGTRLTVL.

The chain joins TRBV10-3 to TRBJ2-5; TRBD2 agrees at 8 bases. The germline V gene encodes CDR1 ENHRY and CDR2 SYGVKD. The V gene end was trimmed by 7 bases and the J gene end by 0 bases; junction bases not matched to a gene: 4. This CDR3 is 14 amino acids long. The CDR3: CAIKGRGDQETQYF. In DNA form, the CDR3 reads TGTGCCATCAAGGGGCGGGGGGACCAAGAGACCCAGTACTTC.

J is TRBJ2-1 and V is TRBV7-8; 8 nucleotides agree with TRBD2. Trimming cost V 5 bases and J 5 bases; bases outside gene matches: 14. Germline CDR1 and CDR2: SGHVS and FQNEAQ. This CDR3 spans 17 amino acids. In nucleotides, the CDR3 is TGTGCCAGCAGCCGGAAGCGGGAGCCCTCTTATAACAATGAGCAGTTCTTC. Translated: CASSRKREPSYNNEQFF.

This clone showed up just once. The J gene is TRBJ2-7, the V gene TRBV11-3; TRBD2 aligns across 7 bases. From germline, CDR1 is SGHNT and CDR2 YENEEA. The trim removed 1 base at V and 4 bases at J, leaving 4 bases unmatched. The length of the CDR3 is 14 residues. CDR3 region: CASSLGPGGYEQYF. CDR3 nucleotides: TGTGCCAGCAGCTTAGGACCCGGGGGGTACGAGCAGTACTTC.

The J gene is TRBJ1-2, the V gene TRBV6-5, with 8 bases that match TRBD1. V lost 6 bases and J lost 5; bases outside the gene matches: 8. CDR3 length: 14 residues. CDR1 and CDR2 (germline): MNHEY, SVGAGI. The CDR3: CASRLGQGLYGYTF. CDR3 sequence (DNA): TGTGCCAGCAGGCTAGGACAGGGCCTGTATGGCTACACCTTC.

This rearrangement joins TRBV19 to TRBJ1-5; D not resolved. Per the germline V gene, CDR1 is LNHDA and CDR2 is SQIVND (reference sequence). The CDR3 covers 17 residues. The ends were cut back, 6 bases at V and 4 bases at J, with 22 bases in the middle. The CDR3, as DNA: TGTGCCAGTAGCCCCGAGCGACGGCGAACGTTTAATCAGCCCCAGCATTTT. Its translation is CASSPERRRTFNQPQHF.

The J gene is TRBJ1-6, the V gene TRBV30; 9 bases align to TRBD1. Trimming removed 2 bases from V and 12 bases from J; junction bases left unmatched: 8. The germline gives CDR1 GTSNPN, CDR2 SVGIG (reference sequence). This CDR3 is built from 14 residues. CDR3 coding DNA: TGTGCCTGGAGTATGGGGGACAGGGATGTACCCCTCCACTTT. Translation gives CAWSMGDRDVPLHF.

This clone has just one count. The rearrangement uses TRBV4-1 and TRBJ2-7, with 7 positions matching TRBD2. V dropped 1 base and J dropped 6; count of bases not matched to a gene: 9. There are 15 residues in the CDR3. CDR1 and CDR2 from the germline V gene are MGHRA and YSYEKL. The chain's CDR3 is CASSQARTSFGEQYF. The CDR3 nucleotides read TGCGCCAGCAGCCAAGCCAGGACTAGTTTTGGCGAGCAGTACTTC.

The CDR3 here is CASSEGQGSVGDEQFF. CDR3 DNA: TGTGCCAGCAGTGAGGGACAGGGTTCGGTCGGCGATGAGCAGTTCTTC. The chain joins TRBV6-1 to TRBJ2-1; 9 bases line up with TRBD1. The junction had 11 bases not matched to a gene; V was cut back by 3 bases and J by 8 bases. This CDR3 is built from 16 residues. Germline V gene lookup returns CDR1 MNHNS and CDR2 SASEGT.

The rearrangement joins TRBV14 to TRBJ1-2; 10 nucleotides match TRBD1. The length of the CDR3 is 15 residues. V was pared by 1 base and J by 5 bases, with 4 bases of the junction left unmatched. The germline V gene encodes CDR1 SGHDN and CDR2 FVKESK. The CDR3 reads CASSQGTGGTYGYTF. The DNA for the CDR3 is TGTGCCAGCAGCCAAGGGACAGGGGGAACGTATGGCTACACCTTC.

This clone was seen a handful of times. This chain links TRBV2 with TRBJ1-2, with a weak D call TRBD1 (6 bases). The length of the CDR3 is 13 residues. The V end was cut by 7 bases, the J end by 9 bases, with 18 bases between. Germline V gene sequence: CDR1 SNHLY, CDR2 FYNNEI. CDR3 region: CASTAVRQVSYTF. The CDR3 DNA is TGTGCCAGCACTGCCGTGAGACAGGTCAGCTACACCTTC.

V and J are TRBV3-1 (or the pseudogene TRBV3-2) and TRBJ1-1; D gene ambiguous. The germline V and J ends were trimmed by 0 bases and 4 bases, with 15 bases remaining between them. The CDR3 spans 16 residues. Germline CDR1 and CDR2: LGHDT and YNNKEL (reference sequence). The CDR3 DNA sequence: TGTGCCAGCAGCCAAGAATGGTGGCCCGGGAGCACTGAAGCTTTCTTT. Translated, it gives CASSQEWWPGSTEAFF.

The genes are TRBV2 and TRBJ2-3, with 7 bases that match TRBD1. This CDR3 is 14 amino acids long. Germline-derived CDR1 and CDR2 are SNHLY and FYNNEI. Unmatched junction bases numbered 7, after V lost 8 bases and J lost 2 bases. The CDR3 protein is CASREGQNTDTQYF. The CDR3 DNA reads as TGTGCCAGCCGAGAGGGACAGAACACAGATACGCAGTATTTT.

The V call is TRBV5-1, the J call TRBJ1-2; TRBD1 aligns across 7 bases. Unmatched junction bases numbered 4, after V lost 4 bases and J lost 4 bases. The CDR3 contains 13 residues. Germline CDR1 and CDR2: SGHRS and YFSETQ. CDR3 loop: CASSTGVGYGYTF. The CDR3 DNA reads as TGCGCCAGCAGCACAGGGGTGGGCTATGGCTACACCTTC.

This clone was seen only once. The CDR3, as DNA: TGTGCCAGCAGCTCCGGACCATCCGGGGGAAAACTGTTTTTT. As protein: CASSSGPSGGKLFF. The rearrangement uses TRBV7-2 and TRBJ1-4; maybe TRBD1 (5 bases). Trimming took 4 bases from V and 10 from J, leaving 16 bases between them. The germline CDR1 and CDR2 sequences are SGHTA and FQGNSA. The CDR3 runs 14 residues.

The V and J genes are TRBV5-4 and TRBJ1-2; D remains ambiguous. Per the germline V gene, CDR1 is SGHNT and CDR2 is YYREEE (reference sequence). The V and J ends lost 4 bases and 7 bases respectively, with 14 bases between them. The CDR3 runs 13 residues. The CDR3 spells CASSQGRGSGYTF. As DNA, the CDR3 is TGTGCCAGCAGCCAAGGCCGCGGCTCTGGCTACACCTTC.

This sequence joins TRBV6-6 and TRBJ1-6; a possible D gene is TRBD1 (5 bases). Germline V gene data show CDR1 as MNHNY and CDR2 as SVGAGI (reference sequence). V shed 0 bases and J shed 8 bases, with 8 bases lying between them. The CDR3 runs to 14 residues. CDR3 sequence reads: CASSYSGQDSPLHF. CDR3 DNA sequence: TGTGCCAGCAGTTACTCGGGGCAGGATTCACCCCTCCACTTT.

This clone showed up just a few times. The chain links TRBV27 to TRBJ1-2, with 8 bases matching TRBD1. This CDR3 is 14 amino acids long. V was pared by 6 bases and J by 4 bases, with 7 bases of the junction left unmatched. CDR1 and CDR2 (germline): MNHEY, SMNVEV (reference sequence). CDR3 sequence reads: CASSSPGGAYGYTF. CDR3 sequence (DNA): TGTGCCAGCAGCTCCCCAGGGGGCGCCTATGGCTACACCTTC.